This TCR beta chain was sequenced for a study of sequential checkpoint blockade in melanoma (dated by TCRdb to the late 2010s). Looking at the study overall: Patients were assigned by 1:1 randomization to either first-line nivolumab followed by ipilimumab (arm A) or ipilimumab followed by nivolumab (arm B). Maintenance nivolumab came after each of the two trial sequences.

The immunoSEQ Assay was used to immunosequence TCRbeta CDR3 regions from genomic DNA. Genomic DNA was amplified by bias-controlled multiplex PCR before high-throughput sequencing. The original pipeline was this. To quantify the absolute abundance of each unique TCRbeta CDR3 region, the sequences were collapsed and filtered. Clonality, defined as 1 minus Pielou's evenness, was calculated using only productive rearrangements. Clones with significantly greater frequencies in on-treatment versus baseline samples were identified using a previously published method. Sourced from immuneACCESS, this table was stored by TCRdb with only in-frame sequences that have V and J called. A share of the clones is absent; for the studies checked, an unresolved V gene accounts for under half, and the remainder has no known explanation. D and trimming were read from the DNA, whereas the V and J calls and clone size are those reported in that table. This sample lists 23,000 or so clones; around 70% were detected once. The top ten clonotypes cover about a fifth of the sample.

The study at large found these results: The response-prediction model combining TCR metrics and mutation burden needs validation in larger, independent patient cohorts.

This clone was detected only once. Its antigen specificity is not known. No quality values exist for individual bases; no much larger clone is one base distant. The treatment or condition label of this sample denotes: randomized to nivolumab then ipilimumab (arm A) or the reverse (arm B). Prior DNA-damaging chemotherapy had not been received by any trial patient. Live CD3+CD8+ cells negative for CD19 and CD56 were sorted from thawed PBMCs on a FACS Aria II flow cytometer. Samples came from patients with melanoma in CheckMate 064, a randomized, open-label phase II trial of sequential checkpoint blockade. Peripheral blood mononuclear cells were collected by leukapheresis, purified with Ficoll-Paque, and frozen in human serum with about 10% DMSO. Right after sorting, the blood CD3+CD8+ cells were verified to be >98% pure, and DNA extraction followed. The junction shows trimming of 0 bases on V and 0 bases on J, plus 11 bases between the germline ends. CDR1 and CDR2, per the germline V gene, are LGHNA and YNFKEQ. From its cysteine to its phenylalanine, the CDR3 spans 16 amino acids. Here the CDR3 DNA is all that survives: 48 bases in frame from base 1.

The V and J segments used are TRBV4-2 and TRBJ1-1, with no D gene named confidently. Sequencing was performed on CD8+ T cells sorted from blood (inferred from file names), taken from a patient given nivolumab and ipilimumab in sequence. The clonotype originates from a human donor with melanoma. The DNA sequence is TGTGCCAGCAGCCAAGACCTCTTAAATTTGAACACTGAAGCTTTCTTT. Its protein reads: CASSQDLLNLNTEAFF.